The 7 T cell receptor beta chains in this list originate from one sample, sequenced in a study of shared clonotypes between healthy human individuals. Naive CD8 cells lacked CD45RO and underwent positive selection for CCR7, leaving out terminally differentiated effector memory CD45RA+ cells. The table came from immunoSEQ multiplex PCR; TCRdb's copy has only in-frame clones and leaves some out. The sample has around 580,000 clones; 98% are singletons. The specimen sequenced was naive CD8+ T cells sorted from blood. The receptors derive from a man aged 30 to 45 in good health.

This clone was observed a single time. CDR3 amino acids: CASSLEVSPGRVRQDIGELFF. The CDR3 coding sequence is TGCGCCAGCAGCTTGGAGGTGTCCCCCGGCAGGGTCCGGCAGGATATCGGGGAGCTGTTTTTT. V and J are TRBV5-1 and TRBJ2-2; possibly TRBD1 for D (5 bases). The CDR3 consists of 21 residues. Germline CDR1 SGHRS, CDR2 YFSETQ. Trimming took off 0 bases at V and 7 bases at J, with 31 bases between the two ends.

The chain carries TRBV2 and TRBJ2-1, with D unresolved. The V gene's germline CDR1 is SNHLY and CDR2 FYNNEI. V dropped 7 bases and J dropped 3 bases, with 13 bases sitting between them. CDR3 length: 14 amino acids. CDR3 residues: CASNRLDLYNEQFF. DNA for the CDR3: TGTGCCAGCAACAGACTCGACCTCTACAATGAGCAGTTCTTC.

The chain joins TRBV5-1 to TRBJ2-3; no definite D call. Deletions cut 0 bases from V and 0 bases from J, with 14 bases between. Per germline, CDR1 SGHRS and CDR2 YFSETQ. The CDR3 runs 17 residues. The CDR3 here is CASSLGIYGTSTDTQYF. CDR3 nucleotides: TGCGCCAGCAGCTTGGGAATATATGGAACTAGCACAGATACGCAGTATTTT. Drawing the rest from reference TRBV5-1 and TRBJ2-3, the complete variable domain is KAGVTQTPRYLIKTRGQQVTLSCSPISGHRSVSWYQQTPGQGLQFLFEYFSETQRNKGNFPGRFSGRQFSNSRSEMNVSTLELGDSALYLCASSLGIYGTSTDTQYFGPGTRLTVL.

About this clone: Other DNA sequences within the sample encode an identical CDR3. The chain couples TRBV7-8 to TRBJ2-5; unclear D gene. The CDR3 extends over 11 amino acids. The germline V and J ends were trimmed by 4 bases and 5 bases, with 5 bases remaining between them. Per germline, CDR1 SGHVS and CDR2 FQNEAQ. CDR3 region: CASSSRETQYF. The CDR3 DNA reads as TGTGCCAGCAGCTCACGGGAGACCCAGTACTTC.

The chain combines TRBV7-6 with TRBJ2-7, with a possible D match to TRBD1 (5 bases). The CDR3 loop spans 14 amino acids. The germline V gene has CDR1 SGHVS and CDR2 FNYEAQ. Trimming took off 3 bases at V and 2 bases at J, with 11 bases between the two ends. The CDR3 nucleotides are TGTGCCAGCAGCTTCGCAGGGTCAACCTACGAGCAGTACTTC. Protein product: CASSFAGSTYEQYF.

The chain couples TRBV6-1 to TRBJ2-7; D gene ambiguous. The length of the CDR3 is 10 residues. Per germline, CDR1 MNHNS and CDR2 SASEGT. With 10 bases removed from V and 7 bases from J, the gap between germline ends came to 11 bases. CDR3 coding DNA: TGTGCCACCGCGAGCAGGGAGCAGTACTTC. Translated: CATASREQYF.

The gene calls are TRBV7-8 and TRBJ2-3, with D unclear. V was cut by 5 bases and J by 4 bases, with 13 bases left in between. Germline lookup yields CDR1 SGHVS and CDR2 FQNEAQ. This CDR3 has 14 residues. DNA of the CDR3: TGTGCCAGCAGCCGACAAGGTAGATCAGATACGCAGTATTTT. Amino acids: CASSRQGRSDTQYF.